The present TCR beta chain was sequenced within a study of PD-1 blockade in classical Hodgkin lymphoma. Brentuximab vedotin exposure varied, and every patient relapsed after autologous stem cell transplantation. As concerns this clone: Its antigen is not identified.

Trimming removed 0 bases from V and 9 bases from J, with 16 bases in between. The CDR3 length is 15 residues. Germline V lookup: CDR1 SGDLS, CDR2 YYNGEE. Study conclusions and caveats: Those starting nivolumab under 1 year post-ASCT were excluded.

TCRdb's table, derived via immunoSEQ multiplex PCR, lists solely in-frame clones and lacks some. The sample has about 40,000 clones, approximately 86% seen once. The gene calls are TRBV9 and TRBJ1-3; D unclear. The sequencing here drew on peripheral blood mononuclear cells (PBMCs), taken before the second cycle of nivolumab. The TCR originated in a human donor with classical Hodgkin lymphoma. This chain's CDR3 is CASSVEFEAMGTIYF. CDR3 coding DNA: TGTGCCAGCAGCGTAGAGTTTGAGGCCATGGGCACCATATATTTT.